The next 19 T cell receptor beta chains were all read from a single sample in a study of blood T cell repertoires in COVID-19. Here immunoSEQ multiplex PCR was the method, and the copy in TCRdb shows in-frame clones only, minus some. The table lists around 120,000 clones, 90% of them singletons. Material: peripheral blood. These receptors all stem from a man between 60 and 75 years old with COVID-19, enrolled during active disease.

V gene TRBV5-1 combines with J gene TRBJ2-7; TRBD1 aligns across 8 bases. Germline assignment: CDR1 SGHRS and CDR2 YFSETQ. V lost 4 bases and J lost 0; bases outside the gene matches: 3. This CDR3 is 14 amino acids long. The CDR3 nucleotides are TGCGCCAGCAGCGAGGGACAGGCCTCCTACGAGCAGTACTTC. This gives the protein CASSEGQASYEQYF.

V and J are TRBV4-1 and TRBJ2-1; TRBD2 agrees at 7 bases. CDR3 length equals 17 residues. Germline CDR1 and CDR2: MGHRA and YSYEKL. V lost 0 bases to trimming and J lost 7 bases; unmatched junction nucleotides: 12. CDR3 coding DNA: TGCGCCAGCAGCCAAGAATTTATGGGGGAGGGCAAAAATGAGCAGTTCTTC. Protein: CASSQEFMGEGKNEQFF.

V gene TRBV6-2 or TRBV6-3 combines with J gene TRBJ2-7; 10 nucleotides align to TRBD2. Germline assignment: CDR1 MNHEY and CDR2 SVGEGT. V dropped 5 bases and J dropped 0; count of bases not matched to a gene: 4. The CDR3 consists of 15 residues. The CDR3 DNA reads TGTGCCAGCAGTACCTTAGCGGGGGGCTCCTACGAGCAGTACTTC. It yields the protein CASSTLAGGSYEQYF.

The rearrangement joins TRBV9 to TRBJ1-2; D is unresolved. CDR1 and CDR2 from the germline V gene are SGDLS and YYNGEE. The CDR3 contains 16 residues. The V and J ends lost 0 bases and 3 bases respectively, with 15 bases between them. The CDR3 nucleotides are TGTGCCAGCAGCGTAGGAGAGGGATTGAAGGACTATGGCTACACCTTC. This codes for CASSVGEGLKDYGYTF.

The chain employs TRBV25-1 and TRBJ1-1; D is unresolved. The germline gives CDR1 MGHDK, CDR2 SYGVNS. The CDR3 sequence is 12 residues long. Trimming shortened V by 8 bases and J by 3 bases, and 10 bases separated the two germline ends. The CDR3 loop reads CASFDGDTEAFF. The CDR3 DNA sequence: TGTGCCAGCTTTGATGGAGACACTGAAGCTTTCTTT.

The chain couples TRBV7-2 to TRBJ2-5; TRBD2 aligns across 9 bases. This CDR3 comprises 15 residues. Germline assignment: CDR1 SGHTA and CDR2 FQGNSA. Trimming at V came to 3 bases and at J to 1 base, leaving 3 bases not matched to a gene. CDR3 sequence (DNA): TGTGCCAGCAGCTTGGCTAGCGGGATCCAAGAGACCCAGTACTTC. Translating it yields CASSLASGIQETQYF.

As to this clone: In the same sample, other DNA sequences code for this CDR3. The V gene is TRBV27, the J gene TRBJ2-1, with 8 bases that match TRBD2. CDR1 is MNHEY, CDR2 SMNVEV, per germline (reference sequence). The CDR3 contains 15 residues. The ends lost 4 bases at V and 3 bases at J; junction bases unmatched: 5. The CDR3 coding sequence is TGTGCCAGCAGTTCTGGGCTAGCGGGCTACAATGAGCAGTTCTTC. Translation: CASSSGLAGYNEQFF.

This rearrangement joins TRBV6-2 or TRBV6-3 to TRBJ2-1; a weak D match, TRBD1 (5 bases). The CDR3 has 15 amino acids. V was cut by 2 bases and J by 0 bases, with 8 bases left in between. From germline, CDR1 is MNHEY and CDR2 SVGEGT. CDR3 residues: CASSYDRSSYNEQFF. The CDR3 nucleotides read TGTGCCAGCAGTTACGACAGAAGCTCCTACAATGAGCAGTTCTTC.

The chain is built from TRBV10-1 and TRBJ2-2; 7 bases are a match to TRBD1. CDR3 length: 16 amino acids. The ends lost 6 bases at V and 6 bases at J; junction bases unmatched: 13. Germline V gives CDR1 WNHNN, CDR2 SYGVQD (reference sequence). The CDR3 here is CASRPTGTGPAGELFF. CDR3 nucleotide sequence: TGCGCCAGCAGACCGACAGGGACCGGGCCCGCCGGGGAGCTGTTTTTT.

In its sample, this clone is medium-sized. The chain joins TRBV5-1 to TRBJ2-2; 9 positions agree with TRBD2. The CDR3 runs to 16 residues. J lost 1 base, V lost 4 bases, and 5 bases had no gene match. Per germline, CDR1 SGHRS and CDR2 YFSETQ. The CDR3 nucleotides are TGCGCCAGCAGCCCACCTAGCGGGATGAACACCGGGGAGCTGTTTTTT. This codes for CASSPPSGMNTGELFF.

The chain carries TRBV10-2 and TRBJ1-5, with D perhaps matching TRBD1 (6 bases). Trimming took off 2 bases at V and 6 bases at J, with 11 bases between the two ends. Germline V gene sequence: CDR1 WSHSY, CDR2 SAAADI. The CDR3 length is 14 residues. CDR3 in amino acids: CASSEVGGSQPQHF. The CDR3 region has the DNA TGCGCCAGCAGTGAGGTAGGGGGTAGTCAGCCCCAGCATTTT.

This rearrangement joins TRBV7-9 to TRBJ2-7; the D is unclear. This CDR3 contains 11 residues. CDR1 and CDR2 (germline): SEHNR, FQNEAQ (reference sequence). The V end was cut by 11 bases, the J end by 3 bases, with 11 bases between. The CDR3 nucleotides are TGTGCCGCCGGAGTCGACTACGAGCAGTACTTC. Amino acid sequence: CAAGVDYEQYF.

This clone was counted many times. This chain uses TRBV2 with TRBJ2-2; TRBD2 agrees at 8 bases. Germline trimming cut 5 bases from V and 1 base from J; bases unmatched to any gene: 0. CDR1 is SNHLY, CDR2 FYNNEI, per germline. The CDR3 spans 14 residues. The CDR3 protein is CASSSGRNTGELFF. CDR3 in DNA: TGTGCCAGCAGTAGCGGGAGGAACACCGGGGAGCTGTTTTTT.

This rearrangement joins TRBV2 to TRBJ2-1; 11 bases fit TRBD2. V lost 6 bases and J lost 1; bases outside the gene matches: 5. CDR1 and CDR2 (germline): SNHLY, FYNNEI. This CDR3 has 16 amino acids. The CDR3 DNA is TGTGCCAGCAGCAGACTAGCGGGACAATCCTACAATGAGCAGTTCTTC. Encoded protein: CASSRLAGQSYNEQFF.

This chain uses TRBV28 with TRBJ2-1; the match to TRBD2 covers 11 bases. Germline CDR1 and CDR2: MDHEN and SYDVKM. The trim removed 7 bases at V and 5 bases at J, leaving 7 bases unmatched. The CDR3 covers 15 residues. The CDR3 is CASKTSGESHNEQFF. In DNA, the CDR3 is TGTGCCAGCAAGACTAGCGGGGAGTCCCACAATGAGCAGTTCTTC.

The chain recombines TRBV7-9 with TRBJ2-3; 13 nucleotides align to TRBD2. The CDR3 length is 14 residues. Looked up from germline, CDR1 is SEHNR and CDR2 is FQNEAQ (reference sequence). The junction had 5 bases not matched to a gene; V was cut back by 4 bases and J by 10 bases. CDR3 in DNA: TGTGCCAGCAGCTCGCCCGGGACTAGCGGGGCGCAGTATTTT. Translated, it gives CASSSPGTSGAQYF.

The chain carries TRBV19 and TRBJ2-7, with 16 bases aligning to TRBD2. This CDR3 is built from 15 residues. With 4 bases clipped from V and 9 bases from J, the junction kept 6 bases outside the gene matches. CDR1 is LNHDA, CDR2 SQIVND, per germline (reference sequence). The chain's CDR3 is CASSTGTSGRAVQYF. The CDR3 bases are TGTGCCAGTAGTACCGGGACTAGCGGGAGGGCCGTGCAGTACTTC.

This chain connects TRBV2 to TRBJ2-7; D might be TRBD2 (5 bases). The V gene lost 2 bases and the J gene lost 6 bases, with 14 bases spanning the gap. CDR1 is SNHLY and CDR2 is FYNNEI in the germline V gene. The CDR3 runs to 14 residues. CDR3 coding DNA: TGTGCCAGCAGTGAACCGAGCGAGGGCTCCGAGCAGTACTTC. Translating gives CASSEPSEGSEQYF.

The rearrangement uses TRBV7-3 and TRBJ2-7, with 8 nucleotides matching TRBD2. The CDR3 loop spans 14 amino acids. In germline, CDR1 is SGHTA, CDR2 FQGTGA. Unmatched junction bases numbered 10, after V lost 7 bases and J lost 5 bases. CDR3: CASNPGREEDEQYF. In DNA, the CDR3 is TGTGCCAGCAACCCCGGGAGGGAGGAAGACGAGCAGTACTTC.